The 20 T cell receptor beta chains given below trace back to one sample, sequenced in a study of metastatic and nonmetastatic thyroid tumors. Thyroid surgery was preceded by no treatment in any patient. MiXCR re-clonotyped the PCR reads for TCRdb. The sample includes several thousand clones, around 28% of them seen just once. Source material: adjacent normal tissue. Receptors originate from a female donor with papillary thyroid cancer or a benign thyroid nodule (not recorded which). Some clones in this sample may be carry-over from other donors' samples.

This clone was observed a few times. This chain uses TRBV28 with TRBJ2-2; 9 positions match TRBD1. CDR3 length: 14 amino acids. The germline V gene encodes CDR1 MDHEN and CDR2 SYDVKM. V shed 5 bases and J 7 bases; nucleotides not matched to a gene: 5. The CDR3, as DNA: TGTGCCAGCAGTGGACAGGGGTCGGGCGGGGAGCTGTTTTTT. Translated: CASSGQGSGGELFF.

In this sample, this clone turned up a few times. V and J are TRBV6-1 and TRBJ2-7; 8 bases line up with TRBD2. Trimming at V came to 7 bases and at J to 2 bases, leaving 7 bases not matched to a gene. The germline V gene encodes CDR1 MNHNS and CDR2 SASEGT. This CDR3 has 14 residues. The DNA of the CDR3 is TGTGCCAGCAAGGGTTCGGGAGGGCCCTACGAGCAGTACTTC. Protein: CASKGSGGPYEQYF.

The CDR3 DNA sequence: TGCAGTGCTAGAGATAGAGGAGGTCAGCCCCAGCATTTT. It specifies CSARDRGGQPQHF. The rearrangement joins TRBV20-1 to TRBJ1-5; D remains unclear. Trimming took 0 bases from V and 6 from J, leaving 9 bases between them. The CDR3 is made up of 13 amino acids. Per the germline V gene, CDR1 is DFQATT and CDR2 is SNEGSKA (reference sequence).

This clone has just a few counts. The chain has TRBV28 and TRBJ1-5, with 7 bases fitting TRBD1. J gave up 4 bases and V 6 bases, and 6 bases lay outside the gene matches. The CDR3 covers 14 residues. Germline V lookup: CDR1 MDHEN, CDR2 SYDVKM. The CDR3 here is CASRGGGLNQPQHF. In DNA form, the CDR3 reads TGTGCCAGCAGGGGAGGGGGCCTAAATCAGCCCCAGCATTTT.

By its share, this clone is medium-sized. V gene TRBV7-9 combines with J gene TRBJ2-7, with D possibly TRBD2 on 5 matching bases. The CDR3 is made up of 14 amino acids. Trimming took off 5 bases at V and 2 bases at J, with 13 bases between the two ends. Germline V lookup: CDR1 SEHNR, CDR2 FQNEAQ (reference sequence). Written as DNA, the CDR3 is TGTGCCAGCAGCCTACACGGGGTTACCTACGAGCAGTACTTC. It translates to CASSLHGVTYEQYF.

This clone was observed a handful of times. The chain uses TRBV27 and TRBJ2-3; the D gene is possibly TRBD2 (5 bases). Germline lookup yields CDR1 MNHEY and CDR2 SMNVEV (reference sequence). V lost 3 bases, J lost 0 bases, and 10 bases lay in between. The CDR3 sequence is 15 residues long. The CDR3 DNA is TGTGCCAGCAGTTTCTCCGGGGTCAGCACAGATACGCAGTATTTT. Translating it yields CASSFSGVSTDTQYF.

The V call is TRBV12-3 or TRBV12-4, the J call TRBJ1-2, with D unresolved. The CDR3 is 15 amino acids. V lost 5 bases and J 0 bases, leaving 13 bases between the germline ends. CDR3 sequence: CASSARSVANYGYTF. The CDR3 region has the DNA TGTGCCAGCAGTGCCCGGTCAGTAGCTAACTATGGCTACACCTTC.

The V call is TRBV11-3, the J call TRBJ2-2; TRBD2 matches at 12 bases. The CDR3 has 16 amino acids. The V gene's germline CDR1 is SGHNT and CDR2 YENEEA. With V trimmed by 5 bases and J by 5 bases, 6 bases remained unmatched. CDR3 residues: CASSIGLAGRTGELFF. CDR3 DNA sequence: TGTGCCAGCAGCATCGGACTAGCGGGGAGGACCGGGGAGCTGTTTTTT. Full variable domain (outside the CDR3, taken from reference TRBV11-3 and TRBJ2-2): EAGVVQSPRYKIIEKKQPVAFWCNPISGHNTLYWYLQNLGQGPELLIRYENEEAVDDSQLPKDRFSAERLKGVDSTLKIQPAELGDSAVYLCASSIGLAGRTGELFFGEGSRLTVL.

The chain couples TRBV6-1 to TRBJ2-5; 14 positions match TRBD2. This CDR3 contains 15 residues. Germline V gene sequence: CDR1 MNHNS, CDR2 SASEGT. V gave up 6 bases and J gave up 8 bases; unmatched junction bases: 8. CDR3 in amino acids: CASSRGLAGESTQYF. CDR3 in DNA: TGTGCCAGCAGCCGGGGACTAGCGGGGGAATCTACCCAGTACTTC.

Only a few counts were recorded for this clone. The CDR3 protein is CASSRLGGEYEQYF. CDR3 bases: TGTGCCAGCAGCCGCCTAGGGGGGGAGTACGAGCAGTACTTC. The chain employs TRBV28 and TRBJ2-7, with D perhaps matching TRBD2 (7 bases). Trimming shortened V by 6 bases and J by 4 bases, and 16 bases separated the two germline ends. The germline CDR1 and CDR2 sequences are MDHEN and SYDVKM. The CDR3 has 14 amino acids.

The chain employs TRBV28 and TRBJ2-7; perhaps D is TRBD1 or TRBD2 (5 bases each). The CDR3 is 16 residues long. V shed 2 bases and J shed 3 bases, with 17 bases lying between them. The germline V gene encodes CDR1 MDHEN and CDR2 SYDVKM. The CDR3 here is CASSLRPGTPNYEQYF. CDR3 in DNA: TGTGCCAGCAGTTTACGTCCCGGGACGCCTAACTACGAGCAGTACTTC.

The chain joins TRBV7-3 to TRBJ2-1; TRBD2 matches 8 bases. From germline, CDR1 is SGHTA and CDR2 FQGTGA. The CDR3 is 14 amino acids. Germline trimming cut 4 bases from V and 6 bases from J; bases unmatched to any gene: 5. For the CDR3, the DNA is TGTGCCAGCAGCTCCGGGACTAGGGCCAATGAGCAGTTCTTC. It codes for CASSSGTRANEQFF. Supplemented by reference TRBV7-3 and TRBJ2-1, the full variable domain reads GAGVSQTPSNKVTEKGKYVELRCDPISGHTALYWYRQSLGQGPEFLIYFQGTGAADDSGLPNDRFFAVRPEGSVSTLKIQRTERGDSAVYLCASSSGTRANEQFFGPGTRLTVL.

V is TRBV20-1 and J is TRBJ2-5; D remains unclear. There are 12 residues in the CDR3. Germline CDR1 reads DFQATT; CDR2 reads SNEGSKA (reference sequence). Trimming stripped 4 bases from V and 5 bases from J, with 11 bases between. This CDR3 is CSANTRRETQYF. The CDR3 bases are TGCAGTGCTAACACCCGGCGGGAGACCCAGTACTTC.

Judged by abundance, this clone is medium-sized (0.01 to 0.1%). Written as DNA, the CDR3 is TGTGCTAGTGGTTTACGTAGCGGGGGGCAGGGGAATGAGCAGTTCTTC. Translation: CASGLRSGGQGNEQFF. This chain joins TRBV12-5 and TRBJ2-1, with 10 bases lining up with TRBD2. The CDR3 is 16 residues long. The junction had 9 bases not matched to a gene; V was cut back by 3 bases and J by 7 bases. The germline gives CDR1 LGHNT, CDR2 FRNRAP.

This clone was recorded many times. The gene calls are TRBV9 and TRBJ2-5, with D possibly being TRBD1 or TRBD2 (5 bases each). The CDR3 is 16 amino acids. With 0 bases removed from V and 4 bases from J, the gap between germline ends came to 16 bases. Germline V gene sequence: CDR1 SGDLS, CDR2 YYNGEE. DNA for the CDR3: TGTGCCAGCAGCGTAGAGGCGAGAGGGGTCCGAGAGACCCAGTACTTC. This encodes CASSVEARGVRETQYF.

By frequency in the sample, this clone is medium-sized. The chain combines TRBV7-3 with TRBJ1-6, with D possibly matching TRBD1 (5 bases). Germline lookup yields CDR1 SGHTA and CDR2 FQGTGA. V was trimmed by 0 bases and J by 4 bases, leaving 7 bases between them. This CDR3 has 15 residues. The CDR3 reads CASSLTGLYNSPLHF. CDR3 coding DNA: TGTGCCAGCAGCTTAACGGGACTGTATAATTCACCCCTCCACTTT.

By proportion, this clone is medium-sized (0.01 to 0.1%). This rearrangement joins TRBV30 to TRBJ1-3; 7 nucleotides align to TRBD1. V was pared by 0 bases and J by 5 bases, with 10 bases of the junction left unmatched. Germline CDR1 and CDR2: GTSNPN and SVGIG (reference sequence). The CDR3 has 16 amino acids. CDR3 sequence reads: CAWSVQAGGVRNTIYF. The CDR3, as DNA: TGTGCCTGGAGTGTACAGGCAGGGGGTGTGAGAAACACCATATATTTT.

The chain joins TRBV19 to TRBJ1-1; D is undetermined. V lost 3 bases and J lost 2, with 10 bases in between. The germline CDR1 and CDR2 sequences are LNHDA and SQIVND (reference sequence). This CDR3 has 14 residues. The CDR3 loop is CASSITFGNTEAFF. CDR3 nucleotide sequence: TGTGCCAGTAGTATTACCTTCGGAAACACTGAAGCTTTCTTT.

The rearrangement links TRBV12-3 or TRBV12-4 to TRBJ2-5, with D perhaps given as TRBD1 or TRBD2 (7 bases each). This CDR3 has 17 amino acids. The V gene lost 8 bases and the J gene lost 0 bases, with 22 bases spanning the gap. CDR3 in DNA: TGTGCCAGCGGGAGGGGGCTCGGGGGCCGTGACCAAGAGACCCAGTACTTC. Translation gives CASGRGLGGRDQETQYF.

By share, this clone counts as medium-sized. The J gene is TRBJ1-6, the V gene TRBV19; the D gene is possibly TRBD1 (6 bases). V was shortened by 8 bases and J by 6 bases, with 14 bases between the two germline ends. Germline values: CDR1 LNHDA, CDR2 SQIVND (reference sequence). The CDR3 is 14 amino acids. The CDR3 coding sequence is TGTGCCAGTTCAAAGGGGGGCTTTAATTCACCCCTCCACTTT. Translation gives CASSKGGFNSPLHF.